Listed below are T cell receptor beta chains from one sample, sequenced in a study of T-cell reconstitution after alpha-beta-depleted transplantation in children. Each CDR3 protein gets one entry after TCRdb re-called the PCR reads with MiXCR. The data show about 870,000 distinct CDR3 sequences, with less than 20% seen just once and about 5% held by the top ten. Specimen: PBMCs, mostly from graft donor cells, collected 360 days after TCRalphabeta/CD19-depleted stem cell transplant. The receptors were sampled from a male patient younger than 18 who had a stem cell transplant for acute lymphoblastic leukemia, so the T cells may come from the graft donor. CDR3s include the opening cysteine and the closing phenylalanine or tryptophan. The order of the fields is clone size, J gene, D gene, V gene, CDR3 DNA, CDR3 protein. D genes are given only for firm matches. Clone sizes are given selectively: once, few, many, or a class where the clone is expanded.

many,TRBJ2-1,-,TRBV7-6,TGTGCCAGCAGCTTAGTAACTCTAGTCGGGCAAGGGGACTACAATGAGCAGTTCTTC,CASSLVTLVGQGDYNEQFF
few,TRBJ2-5,-,TRBV7-2,TGTGCCAGCAGCTTAGTATGGGGATCGGAGACCCAGTACTTC,CASSLVWGSETQYF
few,TRBJ2-4,TRBD1,TRBV6-5,TGTGCCAGCAGTTACGGACAGGGTGGAAACATTCAGTACTTC,CASSYGQGGNIQYF
-,TRBJ1-1,-,TRBV7-9,TGTGCCAGCAGCCCTACGGGCGGACGGTTGAACACTGAAGCTTTCTTT,CASSPTGGRLNTEAFF
-,TRBJ2-5,TRBD2,TRBV3-1,TGTGCCAGCAGAGGACTAGCGAGGGGGGAGACCCAGTACTTC,CASRGLARGETQYF
-,TRBJ1-6,-,TRBV7-9,TGTGCCAGCAGCGCACTCGCAGGGTTGGATTCACCCCTCCACTTT,CASSALAGLDSPLHF
-,TRBJ1-5,-,TRBV28,TGTGCCAGCAGTTATTTGGGGTTTGCGGGGGGCCCCTATAGCAATCAGCCCCAGCATTTT,CASSYLGFAGGPYSNQPQHF
few,TRBJ2-7,-,TRBV18,TGTGCCAGCTCACCTAACGACTGGTACCTTAACTACGAGCAGTACTTC,CASSPNDWYLNYEQYF
-,TRBJ2-2,-,TRBV9,TGTGCCAGCAGCGTGATTCCGGCGGGACAGAACACCGGGGAGCTGTTTTTT,CASSVIPAGQNTGELFF
-,TRBJ1-1,-,TRBV3-2,TGTGCCAGCAGCTCCGTCGGCAGGGGACCTTCCAGAAAGGGTAGCACTGAAGCTTTCTTT,CASSSVGRGPSRKGSTEAFF
-,TRBJ2-2,-,TRBV10-3,TGTGCCATCAGTGAGTCGCAGCAGGGTCGAGGGGAGCTGTTTTTT,CAISESQQGRGELFF
-,TRBJ2-7,TRBD1,TRBV29-1,TGCAGCGTCCGAGAGGGACAGGGCTACGAGCAGTACTTC,CSVREGQGYEQYF
few,TRBJ2-2,TRBD2,TRBV7-2,TGTGCCAGCACGCAGCGGGAATGGGGCACCGGGGAGCTGTTTTTT,CASTQREWGTGELFF
few,TRBJ2-1,-,TRBV20-1,TGCAGTGCCCGACCCGATGCGGGTCAGTACAATGAGCAGTTCTTC,CSARPDAGQYNEQFF
-,TRBJ2-1,-,TRBV4-1,TGCGCCGCAAGCAAGATCGCGACCTACAATGAGCAGTTCTTC,CAASKIATYNEQFF
-,TRBJ2-2,TRBD1,TRBV2,TGTGCCATAGCCGGGACAGGGTCGAACACCGGGGAGCTGTTTTTT,CAIAGTGSNTGELFF
-,TRBJ2-3,TRBD2,TRBV4-1,TGCGCCAGCAGCCACAGGGTGGTTCGGGGGGGCAGCACAGATACGCAGTATTTT,CASSHRVVRGGSTDTQYF
few,TRBJ1-6,TRBD1,TRBV27,TGTGCCAGCAGTCTGCTGGACAGGGGTGTTGGCAATTCACCCCTCCACTTT,CASSLLDRGVGNSPLHF
-,TRBJ2-1,TRBD2,TRBV11-2,TGTGCCAGCAGCCACGGACTAGCGGGAGCTTGGGGGTTGGATGAGCAGTTCTTC,CASSHGLAGAWGLDEQFF
-,TRBJ1-1,-,TRBV4-1,TGCGCCAGCAGCCAAACAACGCCAAAACAGTTACTGAACACTGAAGCTTTCTTT,CASSQTTPKQLLNTEAFF
-,TRBJ2-3,TRBD2,TRBV10-3,TGTGCCACCAAACTAGCGGGAGGGCCAATCGGCACAGATACGCAGTATTTT,CATKLAGGPIGTDTQYF
-,TRBJ2-3,TRBD2,TRBV29-1,TGCAGCGTTTCCGGGACAGTCGGTCTAGCGGGAGGCTTCCACACAGATACGCAGTATTTT,CSVSGTVGLAGGFHTDTQYF
-,TRBJ2-1,TRBD2,TRBV7-3,TGTGCCAGCAGCTTAATCCTAGCGGGAGAGGGCGATGAGCAGTTCTTC,CASSLILAGEGDEQFF
-,TRBJ2-1,TRBD2,TRBV9,TGTGCCAGCAGCGTAAGCGGGAGGGGGTGGAATGAGCAGTTCTTC,CASSVSGRGWNEQFF
-,TRBJ2-7,-,TRBV14,TGTGCCAGCAGCCAACGGGCGAAGACCTACGAGCAGTACTTC,CASSQRAKTYEQYF